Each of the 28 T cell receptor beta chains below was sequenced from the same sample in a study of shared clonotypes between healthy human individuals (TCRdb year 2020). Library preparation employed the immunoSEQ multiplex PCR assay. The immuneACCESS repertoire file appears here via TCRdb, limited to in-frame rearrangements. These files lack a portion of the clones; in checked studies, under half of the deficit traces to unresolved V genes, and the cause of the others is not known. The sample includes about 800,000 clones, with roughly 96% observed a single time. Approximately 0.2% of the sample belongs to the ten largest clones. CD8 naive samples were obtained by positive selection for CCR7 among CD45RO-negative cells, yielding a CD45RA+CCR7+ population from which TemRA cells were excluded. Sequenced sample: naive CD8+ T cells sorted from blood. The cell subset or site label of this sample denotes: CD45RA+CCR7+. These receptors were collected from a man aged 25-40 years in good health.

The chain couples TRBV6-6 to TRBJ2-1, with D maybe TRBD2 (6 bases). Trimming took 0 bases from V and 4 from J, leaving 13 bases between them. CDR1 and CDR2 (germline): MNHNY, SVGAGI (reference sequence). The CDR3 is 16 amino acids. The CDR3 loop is CASSYSSQRVYNEQFF. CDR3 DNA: TGTGCCAGCAGTTACTCCTCCCAGCGGGTATACAATGAGCAGTTCTTC.

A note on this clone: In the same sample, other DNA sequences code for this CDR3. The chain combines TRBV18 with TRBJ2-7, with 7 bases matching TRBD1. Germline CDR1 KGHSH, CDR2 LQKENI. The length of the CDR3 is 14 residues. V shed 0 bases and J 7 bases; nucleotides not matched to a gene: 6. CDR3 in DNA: TGTGCCAGCTCACCACCGACAGGGTTGGGGGAGCAGTACTTC. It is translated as CASSPPTGLGEQYF.

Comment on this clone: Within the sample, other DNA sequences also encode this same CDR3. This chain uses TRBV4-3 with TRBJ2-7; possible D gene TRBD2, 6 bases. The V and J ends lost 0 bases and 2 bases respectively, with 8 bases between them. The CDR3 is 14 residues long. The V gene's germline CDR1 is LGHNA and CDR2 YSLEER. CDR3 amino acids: CASSQDSGAYEQYF. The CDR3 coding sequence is TGCGCCAGCAGCCAAGATAGCGGCGCCTACGAGCAGTACTTC.

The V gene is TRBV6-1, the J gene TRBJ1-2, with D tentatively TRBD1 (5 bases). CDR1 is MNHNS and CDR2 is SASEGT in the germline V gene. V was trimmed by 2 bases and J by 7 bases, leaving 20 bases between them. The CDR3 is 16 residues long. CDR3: CASSESSLGDFRGYTF. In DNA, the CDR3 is TGTGCCAGCAGTGAATCTAGCTTAGGGGACTTTCGTGGCTACACCTTC.

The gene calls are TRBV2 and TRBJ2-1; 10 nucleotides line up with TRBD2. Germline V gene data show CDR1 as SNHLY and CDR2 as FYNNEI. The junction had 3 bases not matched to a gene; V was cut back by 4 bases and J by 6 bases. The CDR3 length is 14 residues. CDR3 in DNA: TGTGCCAGCAGTGTAGCGGGAGGCCTCAATGAGCAGTTCTTC. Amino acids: CASSVAGGLNEQFF.

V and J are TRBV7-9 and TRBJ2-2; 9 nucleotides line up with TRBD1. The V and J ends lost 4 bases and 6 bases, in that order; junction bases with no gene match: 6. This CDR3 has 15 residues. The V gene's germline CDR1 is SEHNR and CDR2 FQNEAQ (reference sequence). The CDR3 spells CASSSGQGISGELFF. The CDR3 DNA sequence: TGTGCCAGCAGCTCCGGACAGGGGATTTCCGGGGAGCTGTTTTTT.

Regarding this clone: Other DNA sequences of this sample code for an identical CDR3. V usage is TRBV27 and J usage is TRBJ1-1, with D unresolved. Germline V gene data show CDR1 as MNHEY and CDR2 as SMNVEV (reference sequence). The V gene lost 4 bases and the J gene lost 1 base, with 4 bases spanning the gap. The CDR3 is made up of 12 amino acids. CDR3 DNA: TGTGCCAGCAGTTCCGGGAACACTGAAGCTTTCTTT. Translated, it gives CASSSGNTEAFF.

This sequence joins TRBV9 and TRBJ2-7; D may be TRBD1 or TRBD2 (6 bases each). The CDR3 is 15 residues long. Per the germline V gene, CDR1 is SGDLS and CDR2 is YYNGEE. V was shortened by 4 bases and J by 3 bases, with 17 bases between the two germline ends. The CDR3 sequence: CASSPRGLNDYEQYF. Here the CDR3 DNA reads TGTGCCAGCAGCCCCCGGGGGCTCAACGACTACGAGCAGTACTTC.

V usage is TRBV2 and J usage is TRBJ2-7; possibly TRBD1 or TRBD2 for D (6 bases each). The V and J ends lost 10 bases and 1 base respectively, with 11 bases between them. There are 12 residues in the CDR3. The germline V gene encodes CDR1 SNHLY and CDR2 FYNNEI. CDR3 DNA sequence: TGTGCCACGATAGGGGGGTCCTACGAGCAGTACTTC. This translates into CATIGGSYEQYF. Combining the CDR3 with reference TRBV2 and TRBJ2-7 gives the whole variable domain EPEVTQTPSHQVTQMGQEVILRCVPISNHLYFYWYRQILGQKVEFLVSFYNNEISEKSEIFDDQFSVERPDGSNFTLKIRSTKLEDSAMYFCATIGGSYEQYFGPGTRLTVT.

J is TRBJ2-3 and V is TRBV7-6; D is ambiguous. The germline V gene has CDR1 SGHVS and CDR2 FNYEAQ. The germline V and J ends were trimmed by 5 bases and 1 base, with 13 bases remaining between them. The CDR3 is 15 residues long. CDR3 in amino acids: CASSGRSFGTDTQYF. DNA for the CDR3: TGTGCCAGCAGCGGGCGATCATTCGGCACAGATACGCAGTATTTT.

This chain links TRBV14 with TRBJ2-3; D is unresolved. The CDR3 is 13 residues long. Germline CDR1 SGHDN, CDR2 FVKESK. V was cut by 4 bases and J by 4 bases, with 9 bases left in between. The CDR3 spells CASSRQGPDTQYF. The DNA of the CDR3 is TGTGCCAGCAGCCGACAAGGACCAGATACGCAGTATTTT.

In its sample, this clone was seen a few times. In DNA, the CDR3 is TGTGCCAGCAAAGGCTCCCTCATGAACACTGAAGCTTTCTTT. As protein: CASKGSLMNTEAFF. The chain combines TRBV6-5 with TRBJ1-1; D is undetermined. This CDR3 is built from 14 residues. CDR1 is MNHEY and CDR2 is SVGAGI in the germline V gene. Between the trimmed V and J ends, which lost 7 bases and 0 bases, there was a span of 12 bases.

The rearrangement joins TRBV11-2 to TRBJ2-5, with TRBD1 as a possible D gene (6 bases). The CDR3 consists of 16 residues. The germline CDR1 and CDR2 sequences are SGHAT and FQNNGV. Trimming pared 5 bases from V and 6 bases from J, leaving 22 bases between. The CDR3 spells CASSDHRTDYMQTQYF. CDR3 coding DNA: TGTGCCAGCAGCGATCACAGGACAGATTACATGCAGACCCAGTACTTC.

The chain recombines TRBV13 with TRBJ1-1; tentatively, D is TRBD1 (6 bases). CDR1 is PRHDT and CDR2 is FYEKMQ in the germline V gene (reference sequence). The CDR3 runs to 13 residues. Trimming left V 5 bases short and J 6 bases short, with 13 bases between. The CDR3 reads CASSPLGASEAFF. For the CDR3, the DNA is TGTGCCAGCAGCCCCCTGGGGGCCTCTGAAGCTTTCTTT.

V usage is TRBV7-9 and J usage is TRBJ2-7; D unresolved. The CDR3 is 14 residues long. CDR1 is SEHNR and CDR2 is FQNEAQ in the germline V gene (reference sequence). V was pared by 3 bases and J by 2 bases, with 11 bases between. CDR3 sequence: CASSLVAPPYEQYF. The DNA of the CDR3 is TGTGCCAGCAGCTTGGTCGCCCCTCCCTACGAGCAGTACTTC.

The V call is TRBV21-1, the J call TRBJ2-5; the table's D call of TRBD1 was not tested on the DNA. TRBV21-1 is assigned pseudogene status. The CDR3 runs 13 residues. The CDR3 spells CASRQGIIETQYF. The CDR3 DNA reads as TGTGCCAGCAGACAGGGGATCATAGAGACCCAGTACTTC.

CDR3 region: CASSEAVGNQPNEQFF. CDR3 nucleotides: TGTGCCAGCAGTGAAGCGGTGGGGAACCAACCCAATGAGCAGTTCTTC. V and J are TRBV2 and TRBJ2-1; D is uncertain. Trimming took off 0 bases at V and 6 bases at J, with 15 bases between the two ends. CDR3 length: 16 amino acids. Germline loops: CDR1 SNHLY, CDR2 FYNNEI.

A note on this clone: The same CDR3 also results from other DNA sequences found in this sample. The CDR3 nucleotides read TGTGCCAGCAGCGTAGCCTCAGATACGCAGTATTTT. Translation gives CASSVASDTQYF. The chain has TRBV9 and TRBJ2-3; D is ambiguous. V lost 0 bases and J 4 bases, leaving 3 bases between the germline ends. CDR1 and CDR2 from the germline V gene are SGDLS and YYNGEE. This CDR3 contains 12 residues.

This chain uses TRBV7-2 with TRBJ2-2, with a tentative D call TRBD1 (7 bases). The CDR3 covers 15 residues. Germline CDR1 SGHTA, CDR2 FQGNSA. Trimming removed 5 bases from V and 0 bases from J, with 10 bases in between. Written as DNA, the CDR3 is TGTGCCAGCAGCGGGGGGACAGCGAACACCGGGGAGCTGTTTTTT. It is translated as CASSGGTANTGELFF.

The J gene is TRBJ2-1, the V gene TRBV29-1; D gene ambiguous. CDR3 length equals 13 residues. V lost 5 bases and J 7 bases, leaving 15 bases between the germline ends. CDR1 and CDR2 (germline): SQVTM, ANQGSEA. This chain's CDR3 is CSVNYRAGNEQFF. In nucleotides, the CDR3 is TGCAGCGTTAATTATCGAGCCGGGAATGAGCAGTTCTTC.

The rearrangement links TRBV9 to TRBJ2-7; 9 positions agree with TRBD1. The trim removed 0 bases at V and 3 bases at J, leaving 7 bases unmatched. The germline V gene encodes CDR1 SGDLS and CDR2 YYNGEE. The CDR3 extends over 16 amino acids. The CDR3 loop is CASSVVSGTGIYEQYF. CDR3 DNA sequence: TGTGCCAGCAGCGTAGTCTCCGGGACAGGGATCTACGAGCAGTACTTC.

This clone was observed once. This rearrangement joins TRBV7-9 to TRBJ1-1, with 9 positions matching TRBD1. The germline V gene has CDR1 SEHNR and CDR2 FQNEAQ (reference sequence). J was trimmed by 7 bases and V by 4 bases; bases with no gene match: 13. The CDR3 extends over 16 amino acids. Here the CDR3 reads CASSYGQGPFPGEAFF. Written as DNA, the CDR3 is TGTGCCAGCAGCTACGGACAGGGGCCTTTTCCGGGTGAAGCTTTCTTT.

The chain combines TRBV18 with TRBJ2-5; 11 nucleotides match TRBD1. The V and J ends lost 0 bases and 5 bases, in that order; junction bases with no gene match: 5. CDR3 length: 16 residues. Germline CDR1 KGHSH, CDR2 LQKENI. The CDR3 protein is CASSPPGQGVWETQYF. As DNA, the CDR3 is TGTGCCAGCTCACCACCGGGACAGGGGGTCTGGGAGACCCAGTACTTC.

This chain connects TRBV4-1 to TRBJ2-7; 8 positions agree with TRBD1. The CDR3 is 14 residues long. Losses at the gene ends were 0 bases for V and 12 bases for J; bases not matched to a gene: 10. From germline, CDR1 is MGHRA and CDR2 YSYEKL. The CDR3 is CASSQDWGQAGAYF. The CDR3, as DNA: TGCGCCAGCAGCCAAGATTGGGGACAGGCAGGGGCGTACTTC.

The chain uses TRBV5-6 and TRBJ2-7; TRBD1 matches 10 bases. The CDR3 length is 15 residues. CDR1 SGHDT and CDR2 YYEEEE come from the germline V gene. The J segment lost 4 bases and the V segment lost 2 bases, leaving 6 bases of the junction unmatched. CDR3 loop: CASSFPRDRGYEQYF. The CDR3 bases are TGTGCCAGCAGCTTTCCTCGGGACAGGGGTTACGAGCAGTACTTC.

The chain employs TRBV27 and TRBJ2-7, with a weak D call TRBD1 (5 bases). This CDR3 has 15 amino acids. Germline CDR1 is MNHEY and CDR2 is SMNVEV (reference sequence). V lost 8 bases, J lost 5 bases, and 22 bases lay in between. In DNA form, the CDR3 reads TGTGCCAGCTCTCCCACACCCCCAGGGCCGGACGAGCAGTACTTC. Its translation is CASSPTPPGPDEQYF.

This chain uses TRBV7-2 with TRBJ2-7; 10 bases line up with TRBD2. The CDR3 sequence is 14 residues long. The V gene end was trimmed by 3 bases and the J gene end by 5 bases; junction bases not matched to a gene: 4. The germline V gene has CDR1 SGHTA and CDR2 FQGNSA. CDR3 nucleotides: TGTGCCAGCAGCTTTGTGCTAGCGGGAGACGAGCAGTACTTC. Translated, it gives CASSFVLAGDEQYF.

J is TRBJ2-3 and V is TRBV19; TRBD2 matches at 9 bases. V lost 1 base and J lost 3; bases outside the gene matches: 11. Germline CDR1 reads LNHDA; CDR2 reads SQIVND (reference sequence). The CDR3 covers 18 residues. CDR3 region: CASSIVLREGRLTDTQYF. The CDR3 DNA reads TGTGCCAGTAGTATAGTTTTGCGGGAGGGCCGGTTGACAGATACGCAGTATTTT.